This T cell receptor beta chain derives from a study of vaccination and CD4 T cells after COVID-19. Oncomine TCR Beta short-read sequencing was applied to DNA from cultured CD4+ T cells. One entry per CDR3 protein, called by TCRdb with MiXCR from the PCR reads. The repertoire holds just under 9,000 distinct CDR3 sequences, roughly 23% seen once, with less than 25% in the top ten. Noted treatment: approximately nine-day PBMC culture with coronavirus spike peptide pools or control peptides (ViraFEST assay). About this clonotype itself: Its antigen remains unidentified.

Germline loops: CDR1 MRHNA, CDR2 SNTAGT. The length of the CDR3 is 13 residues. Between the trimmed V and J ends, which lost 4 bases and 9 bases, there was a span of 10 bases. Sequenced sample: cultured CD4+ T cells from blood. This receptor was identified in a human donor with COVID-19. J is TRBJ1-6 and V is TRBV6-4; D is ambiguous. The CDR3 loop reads CASSAQRGSPLHF. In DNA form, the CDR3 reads TGTGCCAGCAGTGCCCAGCGGGGTTCACCCCTCCACTTT.